The 28 T cell receptor beta chains below were found in one sample sequenced in a study of Ad26.COV2.S vaccination and SARS-CoV-2 variants. Noted treatment: approximately 18 received Ad26.COV2.S at low or high dose, single or two shots; about 5 received placebo; per-sample allocation not given. Repertoires come from day 63 after the first vaccine or placebo injection. Clones were read by immunoSEQ multiplex PCR, and TCRdb kept only the in-frame ones, dropping some. The data hold about half a million clones, with 80% to 90% observed a single time. The input for sequencing was peripheral blood, taken in a trial of Ad26.COV2.S vaccine versus placebo. The receptors were gathered from a person aged 18-65 years who received the Ad26.COV2.S COVID-19 vaccine or a placebo.

The rearrangement joins TRBV5-1 to TRBJ2-7; 10 bases match TRBD1. CDR3 length: 15 amino acids. Looked up from germline, CDR1 is SGHRS and CDR2 is YFSETQ. J gave up 1 base and V 2 bases, and 3 bases lay outside the gene matches. The CDR3 nucleotides read TGCGCCAGCAGCTTATCGGGACAGGGGTCCTACGAGCAGTACTTC. Protein product: CASSLSGQGSYEQYF.

This chain connects TRBV4-1 to TRBJ2-3; D might be TRBD2 (6 bases). The length of the CDR3 is 14 residues. Germline V lookup: CDR1 MGHRA, CDR2 YSYEKL. Trimming pared 8 bases from V and 2 bases from J, leaving 14 bases between. CDR3 residues: CASGGGATTDTQYF. The CDR3, as DNA: TGCGCCAGCGGTGGCGGGGCGACCACAGATACGCAGTATTTT.

The V call is TRBV2, the J call TRBJ2-7; the match to TRBD1 covers 7 bases. Germline CDR1 and CDR2: SNHLY and FYNNEI. This CDR3 is built from 14 residues. Losses at the gene ends were 7 bases for V and 2 bases for J; bases not matched to a gene: 8. The CDR3 DNA reads as TGTGCCAGCACGGGACAGCAAGTTACCTACGAGCAGTACTTC. Its translation is CASTGQQVTYEQYF.

The chain carries TRBV7-6 and TRBJ1-6; TRBD1 matches at 7 bases. There are 17 residues in the CDR3. V trimming: 5 bases; J trimming: 10 bases; junction bases outside the gene matches: 17. Per germline, CDR1 SGHVS and CDR2 FNYEAQ. The CDR3 is CASSTRPRGGRGSPLHF. DNA for the CDR3: TGTGCCAGCAGCACACGGCCCCGAGGGGGCCGGGGATCACCCCTCCACTTT. The variable domain in full, with the rest retrieved from reference TRBV7-6 and TRBJ1-6, is GAGVSQSPRYKVTKRGQDVALRCDPISGHVSLYWYRQALGQGPEFLTYFNYEAQQDKSGLPNDRFSAERPEGSISTLTIQRTEQRDSAMYRCASSTRPRGGRGSPLHFGNGTRLTVT.

This clone was recorded only once. The J gene is TRBJ2-7, the V gene TRBV2, with a possible D match to TRBD1 (5 bases). The CDR3 has 19 amino acids. V lost 1 base, J lost 3 bases, and 25 bases lay in between. The V gene's germline CDR1 is SNHLY and CDR2 FYNNEI. CDR3 in DNA: TGTGCCAGCAGTGAAGTACGACGGACACCAGGTCCCTCGGGCTACGAGCAGTACTTC. Translated: CASSEVRRTPGPSGYEQYF.

This clone has just one count. The chain combines TRBV7-6 with TRBJ1-2; possibly TRBD1 for D (5 bases). This CDR3 has 17 amino acids. The V and J ends lost 2 bases and 2 bases respectively, with 18 bases between them. Germline CDR1 reads SGHVS; CDR2 reads FNYEAQ. The CDR3 loop reads CASSLPHLGVGNYGYTF. The CDR3 region has the DNA TGTGCCAGCAGCTTACCTCACCTGGGGGTGGGAAACTATGGCTACACCTTC.

The CDR3 coding sequence is TGTGCCAGCAGTTACGGCGGTCACTCCTACAATGAGCAGTTCTTC. Translated: CASSYGGHSYNEQFF. The chain carries TRBV6-5 and TRBJ2-1; D remains ambiguous. CDR1 is MNHEY, CDR2 SVGAGI, per germline. The CDR3 covers 15 residues. The V end lost 2 bases, the J end lost 0 bases, and 8 bases lay between the germline ends.

The chain employs TRBV14 and TRBJ2-7, with a weak D call TRBD1 (5 bases). Trimming stripped 5 bases from V and 0 bases from J, with 17 bases between. CDR1 and CDR2 (germline): SGHDN, FVKESK. The CDR3 spans 16 residues. The CDR3 here is CASSKIRGRDSYEQYF. CDR3 sequence (DNA): TGTGCCAGCAGCAAGATTAGAGGCAGGGACTCCTACGAGCAGTACTTC.

The CDR3 region is CASSQDSARVGNTEAFF. In DNA, the CDR3 is TGTGCCAGCAGCCAAGATTCGGCCAGGGTAGGGAACACTGAAGCTTTCTTT. The chain couples TRBV4-2 to TRBJ1-1, with a weak D call TRBD1 (5 bases). Germline V lookup: CDR1 LGHNA, CDR2 YNFKEQ. The CDR3 consists of 17 residues. Trimming removed 0 bases at V and 1 base at J, with 15 bases between.

The gene calls are TRBV7-2 and TRBJ1-2; no clear D. CDR3 length: 15 amino acids. The V and J ends lost 1 base and 1 base respectively, with 10 bases between them. Germline values: CDR1 SGHTA, CDR2 FQGNSA. As DNA, the CDR3 is TGTGCCAGCAGCTTAGGGGCCGGGATTAACTATGGCTACACCTTC. Translated, it gives CASSLGAGINYGYTF.

This rearrangement joins TRBV3-1 (or the pseudogene TRBV3-2) to TRBJ2-3, with no clear D. This CDR3 contains 15 residues. V shed 0 bases and J shed 2 bases, with 9 bases lying between them. Germline V lookup: CDR1 LGHDT, CDR2 YNNKEL (reference sequence). CDR3 sequence reads: CASSQDGVPTDTQYF. CDR3 nucleotides: TGTGCCAGCAGCCAAGATGGGGTCCCCACAGATACGCAGTATTTT.

The chain joins TRBV4-3 to TRBJ2-1; perhaps TRBD1 as D (5 bases). There are 15 residues in the CDR3. Germline CDR1 LGHNA, CDR2 YSLEER. With 3 bases removed from V and 0 bases from J, the gap between germline ends came to 9 bases. The CDR3 loop reads CASSQTESSYNEQFF. In DNA form, the CDR3 reads TGCGCCAGCAGCCAGACAGAAAGCTCCTACAATGAGCAGTTCTTC.

This clone was seen only once. This chain joins TRBV5-1 and TRBJ2-3, with unresolved D. Per germline, CDR1 SGHRS and CDR2 YFSETQ. The CDR3 totals 13 residues. Trimming took 6 bases from V and 0 from J, leaving 8 bases between them. For the CDR3, the DNA is TGCGCCAGCAATGCCATTAGCACAGATACGCAGTATTTT. Translation gives CASNAISTDTQYF.

The rearrangement links TRBV29-1 to TRBJ1-2, with 7 bases that match TRBD1. This CDR3 region has 13 residues. Germline values: CDR1 SQVTM, CDR2 ANQGSEA. J lost 4 bases, V lost 6 bases, and 8 bases had no gene match. This chain's CDR3 is CSVEQGVVYGYTF. CDR3 nucleotides: TGCAGCGTCGAGCAGGGGGTTGTCTATGGCTACACCTTC.

The chain uses TRBV7-3 and TRBJ1-5; D gene ambiguous. CDR1 is SGHTA and CDR2 is FQGTGA in the germline V gene. Trimming removed 0 bases from V and 5 bases from J, with 5 bases in between. The CDR3 consists of 13 residues. DNA for the CDR3: TGTGCCAGCAGCTTAACGAAGGATCAGCCCCAGCATTTT. This encodes CASSLTKDQPQHF.

This clone appeared a single time. Distinct nucleotide sequences in the sample also encode this CDR3. V is TRBV18 and J is TRBJ2-1; D is ambiguous. V lost 6 bases and J lost 10, with 10 bases in between. CDR1 KGHSH and CDR2 LQKENI come from the germline V gene. The CDR3 totals 11 residues. The CDR3 sequence is CASSSSREQFF. The DNA of the CDR3 is TGTGCCAGCTCCAGTTCTCGAGAGCAGTTCTTC.

V usage is TRBV2 and J usage is TRBJ2-4, with D perhaps TRBD2 (6 bases). Germline values: CDR1 SNHLY, CDR2 FYNNEI. The ends were cut back, 10 bases at V and 3 bases at J, with 16 bases in the middle. There are 14 residues in the CDR3. The CDR3: CATSWGEDKNIQYF. The CDR3 nucleotides read TGTGCCACCTCGTGGGGGGAGGACAAAAACATTCAGTACTTC. The full variable domain, its missing parts supplied by reference TRBV2 and TRBJ2-4, is EPEVTQTPSHQVTQMGQEVILRCVPISNHLYFYWYRQILGQKVEFLVSFYNNEISEKSEIFDDQFSVERPDGSNFTLKIRSTKLEDSAMYFCATSWGEDKNIQYFGAGTRLSVL.

This chain connects TRBV7-2 to TRBJ1-6; D might be TRBD1 (5 bases). Germline assignment: CDR1 SGHTA and CDR2 FQGNSA. The CDR3 is 17 residues long. Trimming shortened V by 1 base and J by 2 bases, and 12 bases separated the two germline ends. The CDR3 coding sequence is TGTGCCAGCAGCTTAGGAGGGGTGAGTGCCTATAATTCACCCCTCCACTTT. It encodes CASSLGGVSAYNSPLHF. Supplemented by reference TRBV7-2 and TRBJ1-6, the full variable domain reads GAGVSQSPSNKVTEKGKDVELRCDPISGHTALYWYRQSLGQGLEFLIYFQGNSAPDKSGLPSDRFSAERTGGSVSTLTIQRTQQEDSAVYLCASSLGGVSAYNSPLHFGNGTRLTVT.

This chain connects TRBV11-3 to TRBJ2-5, with D possibly being TRBD1 or TRBD2 (5 bases each). This CDR3 has 14 residues. Germline V gene data show CDR1 as SGHNT and CDR2 as YENEEA. With 3 bases removed from V and 2 bases from J, the gap between germline ends came to 10 bases. In nucleotides, the CDR3 is TGTGCCAGCAGCTTTTCAGGGAGTCAAGAGACCCAGTACTTC. Protein sequence: CASSFSGSQETQYF.

This clone was observed a few times. V is TRBV6-1 and J is TRBJ1-1, with no clear D. The V gene lost 1 base and the J gene lost 8 bases, with 17 bases spanning the gap. Germline V gene lookup returns CDR1 MNHNS and CDR2 SASEGT. The CDR3 sequence is 15 residues long. CDR3 DNA: TGTGCCAGCAGTGAAGGGGCAGGAGAGGTCAGCGAAGCTTTCTTT. Translation: CASSEGAGEVSEAFF.

This clone came up a few times. The chain is built from TRBV2 and TRBJ1-6; D might be TRBD1 (6 bases). The CDR3 has 16 residues. Germline CDR1 SNHLY, CDR2 FYNNEI. Trimming removed 7 bases from V and 3 bases from J, with 16 bases in between. The CDR3 region has the DNA TGTGCCAGCACCCTGGGGGGGGCACTCTATAATTCACCCCTCCACTTT. It yields the protein CASTLGGALYNSPLHF. Variable domain in full (rest from reference TRBV2 and TRBJ1-6): EPEVTQTPSHQVTQMGQEVILRCVPISNHLYFYWYRQILGQKVEFLVSFYNNEISEKSEIFDDQFSVERPDGSNFTLKIRSTKLEDSAMYFCASTLGGALYNSPLHFGNGTRLTVT.

J is TRBJ1-2 and V is TRBV6-1; unclear D gene. Trimming removed 3 bases from V and 1 base from J, with 6 bases in between. Germline V gene lookup returns CDR1 MNHNS and CDR2 SASEGT. This CDR3 comprises 13 residues. CDR3 residues: CASSDKLNYGYTF. CDR3 in DNA: TGTGCCAGCAGTGACAAACTTAACTATGGCTACACCTTC.

The chain combines TRBV6-6 with TRBJ1-2, with 7 bases identical to TRBD1. Trimming took 0 bases from V and 6 from J; bases not matched to a gene: 7. CDR3 size: 15 residues. Germline CDR1 and CDR2: MNHNY and SVGAGI (reference sequence). CDR3 nucleotide sequence: TGTGCCAGCAGTTACTCGACAGGGAATGGGGATGGCTACACCTTC. Translated: CASSYSTGNGDGYTF.

This chain connects TRBV30 to TRBJ1-4, with 10 bases matching TRBD1. The V gene's germline CDR1 is GTSNPN and CDR2 SVGIG (reference sequence). This CDR3 is 20 amino acids long. V lost 2 bases and J lost 3; bases outside the gene matches: 18. The CDR3 reads CAWSPTLTTGGSSSNEKLFF. CDR3 bases: TGTGCCTGGAGTCCTACCCTCACGACAGGGGGCTCATCATCTAATGAAAAACTGTTTTTT.

V usage is TRBV3-1 (or the pseudogene TRBV3-2) and J usage is TRBJ1-2; 7 bases fit TRBD1. CDR1 and CDR2 from the germline V gene are LGHDT and YNNKEL (reference sequence). Germline trimming cut 2 bases from V and 1 base from J; bases unmatched to any gene: 4. The CDR3 runs to 15 residues. CDR3 protein: CASSQRTGVNYGYTF. The CDR3 DNA follows: TGTGCCAGCAGCCAACGGACAGGCGTTAACTATGGCTACACCTTC.

The V and J genes are TRBV6-5 and TRBJ2-7; D is uncertain. Germline CDR1 MNHEY, CDR2 SVGAGI. This CDR3 is built from 14 residues. V shed 4 bases and J shed 5 bases, with 15 bases lying between them. CDR3 bases: TGTGCCAGCAGTTCCCCATGGGATGGCCACGAGCAGTACTTC. Protein product: CASSSPWDGHEQYF.

The chain joins TRBV10-3 to TRBJ1-4; no firm D call. V dropped 0 bases and J dropped 8 bases, with 13 bases sitting between them. CDR3 length: 15 amino acids. CDR1 is ENHRY and CDR2 is SYGVKD in the germline V gene. The chain's CDR3 is CAISESSDPGEKLFF. The DNA of the CDR3 is TGTGCCATCAGTGAGTCGAGTGACCCGGGAGAAAAACTGTTTTTT.

The chain joins TRBV27 to TRBJ1-1; a weak D match, TRBD1 (6 bases). Germline CDR1 is MNHEY and CDR2 is SMNVEV (reference sequence). This CDR3 spans 15 amino acids. The ends were cut back, 4 bases at V and 3 bases at J, with 15 bases in the middle. The chain's CDR3 is CASSSRGPWDTEAFF. CDR3 nucleotide sequence: TGTGCCAGCAGTTCCAGGGGACCCTGGGACACTGAAGCTTTCTTT.